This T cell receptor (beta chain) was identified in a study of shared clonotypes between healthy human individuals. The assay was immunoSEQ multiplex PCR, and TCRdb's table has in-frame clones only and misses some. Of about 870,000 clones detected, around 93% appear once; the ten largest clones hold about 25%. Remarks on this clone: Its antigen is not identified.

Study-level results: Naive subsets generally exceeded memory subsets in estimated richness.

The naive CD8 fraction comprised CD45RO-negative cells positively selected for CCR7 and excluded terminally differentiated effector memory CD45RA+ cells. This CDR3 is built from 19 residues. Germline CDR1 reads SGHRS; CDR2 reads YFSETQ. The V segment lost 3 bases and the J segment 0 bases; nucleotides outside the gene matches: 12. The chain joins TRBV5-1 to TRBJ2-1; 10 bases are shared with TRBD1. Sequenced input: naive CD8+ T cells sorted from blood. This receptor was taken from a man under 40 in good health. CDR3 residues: CASSSPGQGISGSYNEQFF. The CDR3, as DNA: TGCGCCAGCAGCTCGCCGGGACAGGGGATCAGTGGCTCCTACAATGAGCAGTTCTTC.